The next 13 T cell receptor beta chains were all read from a single sample in a study of blood T cells in healthy people across ages. Primers used in a second PCR of roughly 6 to 12 cycles were a sample-barcoded 5' primer and a J-beta primer mix. TCRdb passed the 5' RACE reads through MiXCR, listing each CDR3 protein once. The data hold approximately 1.5 million distinct CDR3 sequences, with roughly 30% observed a single time. The material sequenced was blood. The receptors shown here come from a woman aged 25 to 39 in good health.

This clonotype was seen more than once but under ten times. The chain uses TRBV5-1 and TRBJ2-7; 7 positions match TRBD2. CDR3 size: 15 residues. CDR1 is SGHRS and CDR2 is YFSETQ in the germline V gene. J was trimmed by 4 bases and V by 3 bases; bases with no gene match: 10. This chain's CDR3 is CASSSGASGGYEQYF. The CDR3 nucleotides are TGCGCCAGCAGCTCTGGGGCTAGCGGTGGTTACGAGCAGTACTTC.

The gene calls are TRBV30 and TRBJ2-7; TRBD2 agrees at 7 bases. J lost 3 bases, V lost 8 bases, and 4 bases had no gene match. Germline CDR1 GTSNPN, CDR2 SVGIG (reference sequence). There are 11 residues in the CDR3. Written as DNA, the CDR3 is TGTGCCGCGGGACTAATCTACGAGCAGTACTTC. As protein: CAAGLIYEQYF.

The sample holds one count of this clonotype. With only one base between it and a far larger clone, this is likely a read error. This chain connects TRBV7-6 to TRBJ2-5; 8 nucleotides agree with TRBD1. CDR3 size: 13 residues. Germline V gene sequence: CDR1 SGHVS, CDR2 FNYEAQ. Here the CDR3 DNA reads TGTGCCAGCAGCCTCGACAGGGGAGAGACCCGGTACTTC. Translation: CASSLDRGETRYF.

The CDR3 DNA follows: TGTGCCAGCAGCTTGGTTCCGAACATTCAGTACTTC. The encoded protein is CASSLVPNIQYF. The gene calls are TRBV7-2 and TRBJ2-4; no definite D call. The germline V and J ends were trimmed by 3 bases and 7 bases, with 7 bases remaining between them. Germline CDR1 and CDR2: SGHTA and FQGNSA. The CDR3 spans 12 residues.

This clonotype was observed a handful of times. J is TRBJ1-4 and V is TRBV27, with a weak D call TRBD1 (5 bases). Germline V CDR1 and CDR2: MNHEY, SMNVEV (reference sequence). Deletions cut 5 bases from V and 13 bases from J, with 23 bases between. The CDR3 spans 15 residues. CDR3 nucleotide sequence: TGTGCCAGCAGTATCCGGGACGGCCCCATAGGGCGACTGTTTTTT. It is translated as CASSIRDGPIGRLFF.

This clonotype was counted between two and nine times. V usage is TRBV20-1 and J usage is TRBJ2-1; 12 bases fit TRBD2. Per the germline V gene, CDR1 is DFQATT and CDR2 is SNEGSKA (reference sequence). Losses at the gene ends were 3 bases for V and 12 bases for J; bases not matched to a gene: 3. This CDR3 comprises 12 residues. CDR3 nucleotide sequence: TGCAGTGCTAGGAGGACTAGCGGGACGCAGTTCTTC. This encodes CSARRTSGTQFF.

This clonotype turned up a few times. This chain links TRBV7-2 with TRBJ1-2; D gene ambiguous. In germline, CDR1 is SGHTA, CDR2 FQGNSA. V gave up 1 base and J gave up 8 bases, with 17 bases separating them. There are 15 residues in the CDR3. The chain's CDR3 is CASSLGSGPSRGYTF. CDR3 DNA sequence: TGTGCCAGCAGCTTAGGGTCAGGTCCTTCCCGGGGCTACACCTTC. The full variable domain, completed using reference TRBV7-2 and TRBJ1-2, is GAGVSQSPSNKVTEKGKDVELRCDPISGHTALYWYRQSLGQGLEFLIYFQGNSAPDKSGLPSDRFSAERTGGSVSTLTIQRTQQEDSAVYLCASSLGSGPSRGYTFGSGTRLTVV.

This clonotype was counted between two and nine times. The rearrangement uses TRBV7-2 and TRBJ2-7; unclear D gene. This CDR3 is built from 15 residues. V lost 4 bases and J lost 2, with 15 bases in between. The germline V gene has CDR1 SGHTA and CDR2 FQGNSA. The CDR3 sequence: CASSYTDQIAYEQYF. In DNA, the CDR3 is TGTGCCAGCAGCTACACCGACCAGATCGCCTACGAGCAGTACTTC.

This clonotype was counted only a few times. V usage is TRBV6-2 or TRBV6-3 and J usage is TRBJ2-1; perhaps TRBD2 as D (6 bases). CDR1 MNHEY and CDR2 SVGEGT come from the germline V gene. Trimming cost V 10 bases and J 8 bases, with 12 bases left between them. The CDR3 has 11 amino acids. CDR3 sequence: CATGLRYEQFF. CDR3 bases: TGTGCCACGGGACTTCGATATGAGCAGTTCTTC.

V usage is TRBV5-6 and J usage is TRBJ2-5; D may be TRBD2 (5 bases). Germline CDR1 and CDR2: SGHDT and YYEEEE. The V end lost 1 base, the J end lost 3 bases, and 10 bases lay between the germline ends. This CDR3 has 14 residues. In nucleotides, the CDR3 is TGTGCCAGCAGCTTGTGGGAGCCGGAAGAGACCCAGTACTTC. It yields the protein CASSLWEPEETQYF. Full variable domain (remainder filled in from reference TRBV5-6 and TRBJ2-5): DAGVTQSPTHLIKTRGQQVTLRCSPKSGHDTVSWYQQALGQGPQFIFQYYEEEERQRGNFPDRFSGHQFPNYSSELNVNALLLGDSALYLCASSLWEPEETQYFGPGTRLLVL.

This clonotype was observed a few times. The chain combines TRBV6-5 with TRBJ1-1, with a possible D match to TRBD1 (6 bases). Deletions cut 2 bases from V and 7 bases from J, with 11 bases between. The CDR3 contains 13 residues. The germline V gene encodes CDR1 MNHEY and CDR2 SVGAGI. The CDR3 loop is CASSYGGLGEAFF. The CDR3 region has the DNA TGTGCCAGCAGTTACGGGGGGCTCGGTGAAGCTTTCTTT.

This clonotype came up once. The chain links TRBV20-1 to TRBJ1-1; possibly TRBD1 for D (6 bases). V gave up 6 bases and J gave up 6 bases, with 17 bases separating them. The CDR3 contains 13 residues. From germline, CDR1 is DFQATT and CDR2 SNEGSKA (reference sequence). CDR3: CSATLLQGAEAFF. CDR3 nucleotide sequence: TGCAGTGCGACGCTCCTACAGGGTGCTGAAGCTTTCTTT.

The V gene is TRBV5-1, the J gene TRBJ2-5; 11 positions agree with TRBD1. There are 15 residues in the CDR3. Germline-derived CDR1 and CDR2 are SGHRS and YFSETQ. After removal of 3 bases from V and 4 bases from J, the junction contained 5 bases not matched to a gene. CDR3 coding DNA: TGCGCCAGCAGCTCCCGGGACAGGGGGGCAGAGACCCAGTACTTC. This gives the protein CASSSRDRGAETQYF. Together with reference TRBV5-1 and TRBJ2-5, the CDR3 gives the full variable domain: KAGVTQTPRYLIKTRGQQVTLSCSPISGHRSVSWYQQTPGQGLQFLFEYFSETQRNKGNFPGRFSGRQFSNSRSEMNVSTLELGDSALYLCASSSRDRGAETQYFGPGTRLLVL.